This T cell receptor (beta chain) was identified during a study of blood T cell repertoires in COVID-19. Study information: Sample material is recorded as cDNA or gDNA derived from T cells, B-cell-depleted T cells, or PBMCs.

This clone was recorded once. TCRdb's copy holds only in-frame clones and misses some; the assay was immunoSEQ multiplex PCR. The data contain hundreds of thousands of clones, about 86% of them singletons. The CDR3 loop spans 14 amino acids. Trimming cost V 1 base and J 6 bases, with 10 bases left between them. Germline-derived CDR1 and CDR2 are SGHRS and YFSETQ. The TCR comes from a woman in her thirties who had recovered from COVID-19. The sequencing sample was made of peripheral blood. The chain couples TRBV5-1 to TRBJ2-2, with D perhaps TRBD2 (7 bases). The CDR3 loop reads CASSLSGGPGELFF. CDR3 bases: TGCGCCAGCAGCTTGTCGGGGGGCCCCGGGGAGCTGTTTTTT. The whole variable domain, filled in from reference TRBV5-1 and TRBJ2-2, reads KAGVTQTPRYLIKTRGQQVTLSCSPISGHRSVSWYQQTPGQGLQFLFEYFSETQRNKGNFPGRFSGRQFSNSRSEMNVSTLELGDSALYLCASSLSGGPGELFFGEGSRLTVL.